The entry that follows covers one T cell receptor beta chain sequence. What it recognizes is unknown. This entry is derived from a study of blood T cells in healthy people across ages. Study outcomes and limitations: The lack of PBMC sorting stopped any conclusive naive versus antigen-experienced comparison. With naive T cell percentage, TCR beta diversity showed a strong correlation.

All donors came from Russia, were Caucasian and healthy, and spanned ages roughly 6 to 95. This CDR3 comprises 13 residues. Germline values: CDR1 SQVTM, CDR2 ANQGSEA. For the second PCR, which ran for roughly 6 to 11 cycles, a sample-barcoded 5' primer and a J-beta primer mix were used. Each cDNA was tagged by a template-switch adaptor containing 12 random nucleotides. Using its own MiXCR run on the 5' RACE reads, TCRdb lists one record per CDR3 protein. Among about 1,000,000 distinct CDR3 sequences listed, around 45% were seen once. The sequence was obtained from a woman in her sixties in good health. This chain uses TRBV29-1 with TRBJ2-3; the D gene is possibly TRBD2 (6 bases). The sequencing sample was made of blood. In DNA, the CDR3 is TGCAGTGGGAGGCGGCGGGGCACAGATACGCAGTATTTT. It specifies CSGRRRGTDTQYF.